This paragraph covers one T cell receptor (beta chain) sequence. The antigen is unknown. The record originates from a study of blood T cells in healthy people across ages. Sample-barcoded 5' priming and a J-beta primer mix drove a second PCR of about 6 to 11 cycles. The template-switch adaptor, which had 12 random nucleotides, put a tag on each cDNA molecule. TCRdb reprocessed the 5' RACE reads with MiXCR, giving one entry per CDR3 protein. The sample gives roughly 1,500,000 distinct CDR3 sequences, 34% of which show up once; roughly 12% is in the top ten. Points from the study as a whole: Diversity was higher, and naive CD4+ cells more numerous, in long-lived donors than in aged donors.

Every donor provided 9.5 to 10 milliliters of peripheral blood. V was pared by 3 bases and J by 7 bases, with 16 bases between. Germline lookup yields CDR1 ENHRY and CDR2 SYGVKD. There are 15 residues in the CDR3. The material sequenced was blood. This TCR was sampled from a woman in her twenties or thirties in good health. The chain combines TRBV10-3 with TRBJ2-1; perhaps TRBD2 as D (6 bases). The CDR3 here is CAISEGGATGNEQFF. The CDR3 DNA reads TGTGCCATCAGTGAAGGAGGGGCCACGGGGAATGAGCAGTTCTTC.